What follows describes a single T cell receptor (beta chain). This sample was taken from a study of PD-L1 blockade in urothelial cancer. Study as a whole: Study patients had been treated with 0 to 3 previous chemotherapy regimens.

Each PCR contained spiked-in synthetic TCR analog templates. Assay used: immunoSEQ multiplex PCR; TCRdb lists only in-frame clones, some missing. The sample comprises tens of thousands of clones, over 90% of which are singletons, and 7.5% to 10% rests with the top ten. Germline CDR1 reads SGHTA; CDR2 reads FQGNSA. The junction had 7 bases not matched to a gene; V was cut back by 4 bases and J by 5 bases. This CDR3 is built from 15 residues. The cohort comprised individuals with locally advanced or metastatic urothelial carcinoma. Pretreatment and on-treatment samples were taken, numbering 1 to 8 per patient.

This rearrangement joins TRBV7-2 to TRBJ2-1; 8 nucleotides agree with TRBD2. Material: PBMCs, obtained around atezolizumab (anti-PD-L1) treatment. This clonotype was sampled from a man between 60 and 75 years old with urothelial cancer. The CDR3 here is CASSWGGRSDNEQFF. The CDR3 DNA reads TGTGCCAGCAGCTGGGGCGGGAGGTCAGACAATGAGCAGTTCTTC. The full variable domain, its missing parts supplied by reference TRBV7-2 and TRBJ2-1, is GAGVSQSPSNKVTEKGKDVELRCDPISGHTALYWYRQSLGQGLEFLIYFQGNSAPDKSGLPSDRFSAERTGGSVSTLTIQRTQQEDSAVYLCASSWGGRSDNEQFFGPGTRLTVL.